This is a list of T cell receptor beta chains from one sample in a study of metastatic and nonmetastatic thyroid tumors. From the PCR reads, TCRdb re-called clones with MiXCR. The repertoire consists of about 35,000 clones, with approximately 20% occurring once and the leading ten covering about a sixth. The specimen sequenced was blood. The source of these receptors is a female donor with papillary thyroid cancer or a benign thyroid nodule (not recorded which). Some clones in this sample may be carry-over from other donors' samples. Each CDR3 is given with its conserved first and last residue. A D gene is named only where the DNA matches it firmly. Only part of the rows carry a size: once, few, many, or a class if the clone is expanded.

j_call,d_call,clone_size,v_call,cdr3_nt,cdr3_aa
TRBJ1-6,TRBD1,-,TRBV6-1,TGTGCCAGCAGACGCAAGGGACAGGGTATCAGTTCACCCCTCCACTTT,CASRRKGQGISSPLHF
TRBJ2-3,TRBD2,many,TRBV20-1,TGCAGACTCAATCCGGGACTAGCGAGTTTCACAGATACGCAGTATTTT,CRLNPGLASFTDTQYF
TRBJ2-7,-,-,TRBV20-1,TGCAGTGCTATCCAATTGTCATGTTTGGGGTACGAGCAGTACTTC,CSAIQLSCLGYEQYF
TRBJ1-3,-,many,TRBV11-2,TGTGCCAGCAGCCCGTATACTAGCTCTGGAAACACCATATATTTT,CASSPYTSSGNTIYF
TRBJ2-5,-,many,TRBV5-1,TGCGCCAGCAGCTGGGGGGACATTGTGTGGGAAGAGACCCAGTACTTC,CASSWGDIVWEETQYF
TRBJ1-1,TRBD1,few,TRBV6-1,TGTGCCAGCAGTAAACCGGGGACAGTTAACACTGAAGCTTTCTTT,CASSKPGTVNTEAFF
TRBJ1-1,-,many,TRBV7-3,TGTGCCAGCAGCCTGGGACACCAGAACACTGAAGCTTTCTTT,CASSLGHQNTEAFF
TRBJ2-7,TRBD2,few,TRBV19,TGTGCCAGTAGTATGGGCGGGAGGGCGACCTACGAGCAGTACTTC,CASSMGGRATYEQYF
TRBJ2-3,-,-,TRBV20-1,TGCAGTGCTAGTGACAGGAGAACAGATAAGCAGTATTTT,CSASDRRTDKQYF
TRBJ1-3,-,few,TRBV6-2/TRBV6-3,TGTGCCAGCAGTTACTTGTCGGTCAGCTCTGGAAACACCATATATTTT,CASSYLSVSSGNTIYF
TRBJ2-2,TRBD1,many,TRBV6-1,TGTGCCAGCAGAGGCTATCAGGGGGAACACACCGGGGAGCTGTTTTTT,CASRGYQGEHTGELFF
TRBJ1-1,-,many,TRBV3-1,TGTGCCAGCAGCCAAGAGGGGTTACTGAACACTGAAGCTTTCTTT,CASSQEGLLNTEAFF
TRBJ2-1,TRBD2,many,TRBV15,TGTGCCACCAGCAGAGCGGGACTAGCGACCTACAATGAGCAGTTCTTC,CATSRAGLATYNEQFF
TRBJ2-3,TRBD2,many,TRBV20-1,TGCAGTGCTAGGGTTGTACCGGGACTAGCGGGAGGGTCCAGCACAGATACGCAGTATTTT,CSARVVPGLAGGSSTDTQYF
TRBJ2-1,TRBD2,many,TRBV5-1,TGCGCTAGTAGCGGGGACGCTTACAATGAGCAGTTCTTC,CASSGDAYNEQFF
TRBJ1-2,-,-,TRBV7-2,TGTGCCAGCAACACTCAAGGGGGATTCGATTGCTACACCTTC,CASNTQGGFDCYTF
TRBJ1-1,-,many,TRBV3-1,TGTGCCAGCAGCCAGGCCACGGACGTTGAAGCTTTCTTT,CASSQATDVEAFF
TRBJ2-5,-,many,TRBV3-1,TGTGCCAGCAGCCAAGGGGTGGTAGCAGTCGAAGAGACCCAGTACTTC,CASSQGVVAVEETQYF
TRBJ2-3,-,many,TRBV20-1,TGCAGTGCCCCGGACGGGGACATCACAGATACGCAGTATTTT,CSAPDGDITDTQYF
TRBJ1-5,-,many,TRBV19,TGTGCCACCAGCCCAGGAAACCATCAGCCCCAGCATTTT,CATSPGNHQPQHF
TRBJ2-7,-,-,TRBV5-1,TGCGCCAGCAGCTTAGCATGGCAGAGCGAGCAGTACTTC,CASSLAWQSEQYF
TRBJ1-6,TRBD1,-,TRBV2,TGTGCCAGCAGTAGGGACAGTCACCTCGGTTCACCCCTCCACTTT,CASSRDSHLGSPLHF
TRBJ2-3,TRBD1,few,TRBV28,TGTGCCAGCAACAGGGACAGGGGGGGGAATACGCAGTATTTT,CASNRDRGGNTQYF
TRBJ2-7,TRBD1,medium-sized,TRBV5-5,TGTGCCAGCAGCCAGGGACAGAAATACGAGCAGTACTTC,CASSQGQKYEQYF
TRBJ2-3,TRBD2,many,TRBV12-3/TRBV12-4,TGTGCCAGCAGTTTAACTAGCGGGAGCACAGATACGCAGTATTTT,CASSLTSGSTDTQYF
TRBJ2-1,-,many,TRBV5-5,TGTGCCAGCAGAATCGAGCTATCCTACAATGAGCAGTTCTTC,CASRIELSYNEQFF
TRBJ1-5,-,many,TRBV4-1,TGCGCCAGCAGCCAAGAAAGGGGTCAGCCCCAGCATTTT,CASSQERGQPQHF
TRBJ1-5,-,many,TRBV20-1,TGCAGTGCTAGTATATCGGACAGACTCAATCAGCCCCAGCATTTT,CSASISDRLNQPQHF
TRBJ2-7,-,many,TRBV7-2,TGTGCCAGCACCGAAGGAGGGGGAGGGCCCTACGAGCAGTACTTC,CASTEGGGGPYEQYF
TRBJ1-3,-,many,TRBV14,TGTGCCAGCAGCCGCGGGGCTTGGGGAAACACCATATATTTT,CASSRGAWGNTIYF
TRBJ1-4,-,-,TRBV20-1,TGCATTGCTAGAGGTACAGAAGAAAAACTGTTTTTT,CIARGTEEKLFF
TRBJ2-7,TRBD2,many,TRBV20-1,TGCAGTGCTAGGTATAGCGGGGGCTCCTACGAGCAGTACTTC,CSARYSGGSYEQYF
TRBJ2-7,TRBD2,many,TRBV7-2,TGTGCCAGCAGCTTAGTGGGACTAGCGGGAGAACCCGAGCAGTACTTC,CASSLVGLAGEPEQYF
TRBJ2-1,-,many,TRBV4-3,TGCGCCAGCAGCCAAGTATCTTCCTCCTACAATGAGCAGTTCTTC,CASSQVSSSYNEQFF
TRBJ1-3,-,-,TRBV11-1,TGTGCCAGCAGCTTAGGGTCCGGGCCTGAATCTGGAAACACCATATATTTT,CASSLGSGPESGNTIYF
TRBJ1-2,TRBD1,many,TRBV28,TGTGCCAGCAGTGCGCTTCAGGGGGGGAGCTATGGCTACACCTTC,CASSALQGGSYGYTF
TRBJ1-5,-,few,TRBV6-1,TGTGCCAGCAGTGAAGAGGCCGATTTCAACAATCAGCCCCAGCATTTT,CASSEEADFNNQPQHF
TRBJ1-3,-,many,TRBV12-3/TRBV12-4,TGTGCCAGCAGTTCCCTAGGAGTCTCTGGAAACACCATATATTTT,CASSSLGVSGNTIYF
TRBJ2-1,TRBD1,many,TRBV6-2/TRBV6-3,TGTGCCAGCAGTTCGGGACAGGGGATCTCGGATGAGCAGTTCTTC,CASSSGQGISDEQFF
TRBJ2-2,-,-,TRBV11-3,TGTGCCAGCAGCTTATCCGTGGGTCGCGGCACCTGGGAGCTGTTTTTT,CASSLSVGRGTWELFF
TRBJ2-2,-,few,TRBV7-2,TGTGCCAGCATATCCGGTGAGCTGTTTTTT,CASISGELFF
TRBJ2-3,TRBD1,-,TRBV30,TGTGCCTGTATTCCTTCGGGACAGGGGGTCGGGGATACGCAGTATTTT,CACIPSGQGVGDTQYF
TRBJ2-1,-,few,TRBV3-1,TGTGCCAGCAGCCCCAGTTGGGGTGGCTCCTACAATGAGCAGTTCTTC,CASSPSWGGSYNEQFF
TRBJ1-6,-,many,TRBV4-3,TGCGCCAGCAGCCAAGTGACAGACCATAATTCACCCCTCCACTTT,CASSQVTDHNSPLHF
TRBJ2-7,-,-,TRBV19,TGTGCCAGTCTGGGGGGCGGATTAAACGAGCAGTACTTC,CASLGGGLNEQYF
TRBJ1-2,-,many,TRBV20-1,TGCAGTGCTCCTTCTTCGGGAGACGTTAACTATGGCTACACCTTC,CSAPSSGDVNYGYTF
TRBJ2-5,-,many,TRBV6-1,TGTGCCAGCAGGAACAGGGCTCAAGAGACCCAGTACTTC,CASRNRAQETQYF
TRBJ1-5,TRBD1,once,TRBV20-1,TGCAGTGCTCAGGGGGACACCCTGGGAAATCAGCCCCAGCATTTT,CSAQGDTLGNQPQHF
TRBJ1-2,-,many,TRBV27,TGTGCCAGCAGCCGAATTGGGGATGGCTACACCTTC,CASSRIGDGYTF
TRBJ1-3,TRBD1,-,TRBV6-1,TGTGCCAGCAGTGTTGGGACAGTCTCCGGAAACACCATATATTTT,CASSVGTVSGNTIYF
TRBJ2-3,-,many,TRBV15,TGTGCCACCCGAACGAACAGGGACAGCACAGATACGCAGTATTTT,CATRTNRDSTDTQYF
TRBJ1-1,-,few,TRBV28,TGTGCCAGCAGTTGGGGGGGATTGACTGAAGCTTTCTTT,CASSWGGLTEAFF
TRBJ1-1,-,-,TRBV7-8,TGTGCCAGCAGCCCCCACCGACCGGACGAAGCTTTCTTT,CASSPHRPDEAFF
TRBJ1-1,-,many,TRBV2,TGTGCCAGCAGCGGGGGGGGTGGGCAGGGACGTAGTGCTTTCTTT,CASSGGGGQGRSAFF
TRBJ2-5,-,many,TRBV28,TGTGCCAGCAGTTTTCGGTTTGGCGCGCTGAGCTTGGGAGAGACCCAGTACTTC,CASSFRFGALSLGETQYF
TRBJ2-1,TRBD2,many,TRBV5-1,TGCGCCAGCAGTCGTGGGACTAGCGGGAACAATGAGCAGTTCTTC,CASSRGTSGNNEQFF
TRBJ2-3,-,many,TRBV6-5,TGTGCCAGCAGTTACGGGGTAGCCACAGATACGCAGTATTTT,CASSYGVATDTQYF
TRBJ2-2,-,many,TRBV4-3,TGCGCCAGCAGCCAAGATAGGGGTGGCTTGGGTCGTAGTTCGACCGGGGAGCTGTTTTTT,CASSQDRGGLGRSSTGELFF
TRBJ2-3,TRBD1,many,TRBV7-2,TGTGCCAGCAGCTCGACAGGGGGCGGGACAGATACGCAGTATTTT,CASSSTGGGTDTQYF